This TCR beta chain comes out of a study of cytomegalovirus exposure and HLA in healthy donors. On the study more broadly: In an earlier analysis, 95 million to 140 million unique TCR beta sequences were found from 150 million to 200 million T cells. Study-level findings and limits: In an earlier analysis, about 87% or about 30%: the productive usage of most TCR beta V segments. Overall, under 200 TCR beta chains were annotated as cytomegalovirus-associated.

On this clone itself: The antigen is unknown.

The PCR had 60 Vbeta and 13 Jbeta primers. Authors' processing steps: About 12 million of the about 80 million unique TCR beta chains counted in a later analysis were shared. Measured with immunoSEQ multiplex PCR; TCRdb has only the in-frame clones, and not every one. That table supplies the V and J calls and clone size; D and trimming were determined from the DNA. Of 150,000 to 200,000 clones listed, around 78% were seen once; the top ten hold about 1.4%. V lost 2 bases and J 0 bases, leaving 20 bases between the germline ends. Germline-derived CDR1 and CDR2 are MNHNS and SASEGT. CDR3 size: 19 residues.

This sequence joins TRBV6-1 and TRBJ2-4; unclear D gene. The clonotype was recovered from a man in his forties or fifties in good health and CMV-seronegative. The sample was PBMCs. DNA of the CDR3: TGTGCCAGCAGTGAATATTTGGCTCAGGTTCATCTAGCCAAAAACATTCAGTACTTC. This translates into CASSEYLAQVHLAKNIQYF.